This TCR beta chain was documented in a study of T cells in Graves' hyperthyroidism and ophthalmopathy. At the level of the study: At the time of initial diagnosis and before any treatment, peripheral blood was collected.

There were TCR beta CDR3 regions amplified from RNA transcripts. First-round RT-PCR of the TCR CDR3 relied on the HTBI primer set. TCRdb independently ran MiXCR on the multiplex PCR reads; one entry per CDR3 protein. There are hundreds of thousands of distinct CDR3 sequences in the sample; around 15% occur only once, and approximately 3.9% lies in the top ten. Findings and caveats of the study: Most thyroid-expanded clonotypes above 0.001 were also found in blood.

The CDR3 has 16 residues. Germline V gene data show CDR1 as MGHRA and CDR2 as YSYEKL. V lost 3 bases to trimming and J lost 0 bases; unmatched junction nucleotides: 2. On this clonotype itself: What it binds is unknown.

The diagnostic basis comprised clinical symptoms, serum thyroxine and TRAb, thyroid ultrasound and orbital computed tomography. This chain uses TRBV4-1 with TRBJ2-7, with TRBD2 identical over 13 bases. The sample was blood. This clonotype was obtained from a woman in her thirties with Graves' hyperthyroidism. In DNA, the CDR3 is TGCGCCAGCAGCCAGGGGACTAGCGGGGTCTCCTACGAGCAGTACTTC. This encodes CASSQGTSGVSYEQYF.